These T cell receptor beta chains were read from a single sample in a study of cytomegalovirus exposure and HLA in healthy donors. The method was immunoSEQ multiplex PCR; TCRdb's version includes in-frame clones alone and lacks a portion of them. The table has about 130,000 clones, around four fifths seen once. Sequenced input: PBMCs. These receptors all stem from a boy aged 2 to 10 in good health and CMV-seronegative. The CDR3 runs from the conserved cysteine through the conserved F or W. Each record gives: J gene, V gene, clone size, D gene, CDR3 DNA, CDR3 protein. A D gene is named only where the DNA matches it firmly. The size field is filled for only some rows; it gives once, few, many or a size class.

TRBJ1-1,TRBV29-1,NA,NA,TGCAGCGTTGAAGGTTGGCGGGGGGACACTGAAGCTTTCTTT,CSVEGWRGDTEAFF
TRBJ1-2,TRBV14,NA,TRBD1,TGTGCCAGCAGCCAAGTAACCGGGACAGGATATGGCTACACCTTC,CASSQVTGTGYGYTF
TRBJ1-4,TRBV4-2,NA,NA,TGTGCCAGCAGCCCAGGGATTTTAAGGGAAAAACTGTTTTTT,CASSPGILREKLFF
TRBJ2-7,TRBV4-3,NA,NA,TGCGCCAGCAGCCTCTCATCTGAGCCCAGGGAGCAGTACTTC,CASSLSSEPREQYF
TRBJ2-7,TRBV29-1,NA,TRBD2,TGCAGCGCAGCGGGGGACACGGGAAAATCGTACGAGCAGTACTTC,CSAAGDTGKSYEQYF
TRBJ2-5,TRBV19,few,TRBD2,TGTGCCAGAGGGAAGACTAGCGGGAGGGAAGAGACCCAGTACTTC,CARGKTSGREETQYF
TRBJ2-2,TRBV13,once,NA,TGTGCCAGCAGCTTACGAGACCCTCTCCCGGACAGCCCCATCAACACCGGGGAGCTGTTTTTT,CASSLRDPLPDSPINTGELFF
TRBJ2-6,TRBV6-4,NA,NA,TGTGCCAGCAGTGACAGCAGCGGCTCTGGGGCCAACGTCCTGACTTTC,CASSDSSGSGANVLTF
TRBJ2-7,TRBV10-3,NA,NA,TGTGCCATCAGTGAGTCGATGGCCTCCTACGAGCAGTACTTC,CAISESMASYEQYF
TRBJ1-5,TRBV30,once,NA,TGTGCCTGGAGTGGGGAGGGCAATCGGCCCCAGCATTTT,CAWSGEGNRPQHF
TRBJ1-6,TRBV4-3,NA,TRBD1,TGCGCCAGCAGCCAAGCTTCCGGGACAGGGTATTCACCCCTCCACTTT,CASSQASGTGYSPLHF
TRBJ2-5,TRBV2,NA,NA,TGTGCCAGCAGTGAAACTTTGTACCAAGAGACCCAGTACTTC,CASSETLYQETQYF
TRBJ2-5,TRBV30,NA,TRBD2,TGTGCCTGGAACGGACTAGCGGCTTCACGAGAGACCCAGTACTTC,CAWNGLAASRETQYF
TRBJ2-2,TRBV4-2,NA,TRBD2,TGTGCCAGCAGCCAAGATTTGGACCTGGGGGCGGGGGGGGTAGGGGAGCTGTTTTTT,CASSQDLDLGAGGVGELFF
TRBJ2-1,TRBV27,NA,TRBD2,TGTGCCAGCAGTTACGGCGGGGGATCCTACAATGAGCAGTTCTTC,CASSYGGGSYNEQFF
TRBJ2-1,TRBV4-2,once,TRBD2,TGTGCCAGCAGCCAAGAACCTAGCGGGGGGGTTGGTGAGCAGTTCTTC,CASSQEPSGGVGEQFF
TRBJ2-1,TRBV7-2,NA,NA,TGTGCCAGCACCCGTCGGGAGAGCTCCTACAATGAGCAGTTCTTC,CASTRRESSYNEQFF
TRBJ2-2,TRBV7-3,NA,NA,TGTGCCAGCAGCTTAGAAAGGCAGGGTAGTGCCGGGGAGCTGTTTTTT,CASSLERQGSAGELFF
TRBJ1-3,TRBV18,NA,NA,TGTGCTAGCTCATCGGAGTCAGGGGTAGGCTCTGGAAACACCATATATTTT,CASSSESGVGSGNTIYF
TRBJ2-3,TRBV19,NA,NA,TGTGCCAGTACCCCAACGACGGGAGCCCCCACAGATACGCAGTATTTT,CASTPTTGAPTDTQYF
TRBJ2-1,TRBV5-6,NA,NA,TGTGCCAGCAGCGTCAGGGCTGTTGAGCAGTTCTTC,CASSVRAVEQFF
TRBJ1-1,TRBV11-2,few,NA,TGTGCCAGCAGCTTAGATCTGGCAGGGGTCACTGAAGCTTTCTTT,CASSLDLAGVTEAFF
TRBJ2-3,TRBV7-8,NA,TRBD2,TGTGCCAGCAGCACGGGACTAGCAGGCACAGATACGCAGTATTTT,CASSTGLAGTDTQYF
TRBJ2-7,TRBV7-2,NA,NA,TGTGCCAGCAGCTTATCGACAGCAAGGAGCTCCTACGAGCAGTACTTC,CASSLSTARSSYEQYF
TRBJ1-2,TRBV7-9,NA,TRBD1,TGTGCCAGCAGTTACCCCGGACAGGGGGCGCCCGACTACACCTTC,CASSYPGQGAPDYTF
TRBJ1-1,TRBV6-5,NA,NA,TGTGCCAGCAGCTGGAGCCGGAACACTGAAGCTTTCTTT,CASSWSRNTEAFF
TRBJ1-2,TRBV6-6,NA,TRBD1,TGTGCCAGCAGTTACCGCAGGGGGAAGGGCTATGGCTACACCTTC,CASSYRRGKGYGYTF
TRBJ1-1,TRBV27,NA,TRBD1,TGTGCCAGCAGTTCACCCCTTCAGGGGGCGAGGACTGAAGCTTTCTTT,CASSSPLQGARTEAFF
TRBJ1-2,TRBV19,NA,NA,TGTGCCAGTAGTATCCTTCCAGGGTCTCGGGATGGCTACACCTTC,CASSILPGSRDGYTF
TRBJ2-5,TRBV5-4,NA,TRBD1,TGTGCCAGCAGTCCCGGACAGGGTAGCCAAGAGACCCAGTACTTC,CASSPGQGSQETQYF
TRBJ2-7,TRBV5-1,NA,TRBD1,TGCGCCAGCAGCTTGGCACAGGGGTACGAGCAGTACTTC,CASSLAQGYEQYF
TRBJ2-3,TRBV2,NA,NA,TGTGCCAGCAGTGAAGAGGCAGGGCCTCAAGGAGATACGCAGTATTTT,CASSEEAGPQGDTQYF
TRBJ2-7,TRBV30,NA,NA,TGTGCCTGGACCAGGACAGAGCCTACCTACGAGCAGTACTTC,CAWTRTEPTYEQYF
TRBJ1-1,TRBV11-1,NA,NA,TGTGCCAGCAGCTTATACCAGGAAGCTTTCTTT,CASSLYQEAFF
TRBJ1-1,TRBV25-1,few,NA,TGTGCCAGCAGGGCAAGTACTCCGGAGACAGAGAACACTGAAGCTTTCTTT,CASRASTPETENTEAFF
TRBJ1-5,TRBV19,NA,NA,TGTGCCAGTAGTATAGGAGGCCTGGTGCATTTT,CASSIGGLVHF
TRBJ1-5,TRBV7-2,once,NA,TGTGCCAGCAGCTTAGTAACAGTTAAAAATCAGCCCCAGCATTTT,CASSLVTVKNQPQHF
TRBJ1-2,TRBV6-5,NA,NA,TGTGCCAGCAGTTTGTCGGGGGGCTATGGCTACACCTTC,CASSLSGGYGYTF
TRBJ2-6,TRBV15,few,NA,TGTGCCACCAGCGGAACCACAGGGTCGGGGGCCAACGTCCTGACTTTC,CATSGTTGSGANVLTF
TRBJ1-4,TRBV6-6,NA,NA,TGTGCCAGCACCCGACAGAACCGAAATGAAAAACTGTTTTTT,CASTRQNRNEKLFF
TRBJ2-3,TRBV11-3,NA,NA,TGTGCCAGCAGCTTAGGGGCAGTTACGGGGACAGATACGCAGTATTTT,CASSLGAVTGTDTQYF
TRBJ1-2,TRBV23-1,NA,NA,TGCGCCAGCAGTCACCTCCCTAACGGCTACACCTTC,CASSHLPNGYTF
TRBJ2-4,TRBV13,few,TRBD1,TGTGCCAGCAGTTTAACCCCTGACAGGGCCCAAAACATTCAGTACTTC,CASSLTPDRAQNIQYF